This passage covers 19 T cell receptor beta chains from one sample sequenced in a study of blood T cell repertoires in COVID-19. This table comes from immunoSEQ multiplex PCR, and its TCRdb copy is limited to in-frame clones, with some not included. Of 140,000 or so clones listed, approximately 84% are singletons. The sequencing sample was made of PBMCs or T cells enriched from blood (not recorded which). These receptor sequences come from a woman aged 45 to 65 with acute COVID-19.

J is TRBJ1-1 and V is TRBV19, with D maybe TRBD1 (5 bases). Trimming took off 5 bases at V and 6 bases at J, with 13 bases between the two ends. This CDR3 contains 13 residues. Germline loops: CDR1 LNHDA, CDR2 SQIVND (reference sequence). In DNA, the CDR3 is TGTGCCAGTAGTTACCGACGGGACTCTGAAGCTTTCTTT. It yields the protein CASSYRRDSEAFF.

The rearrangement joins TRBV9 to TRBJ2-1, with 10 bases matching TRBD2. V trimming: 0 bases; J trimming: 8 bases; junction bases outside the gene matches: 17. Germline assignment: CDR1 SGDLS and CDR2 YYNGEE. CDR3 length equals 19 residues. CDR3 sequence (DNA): TGTGCCAGCAGCGTAGCACCCCCCCGGGGGCTAGCGGGAGATGATGAGCAGTTCTTC. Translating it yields CASSVAPPRGLAGDDEQFF.

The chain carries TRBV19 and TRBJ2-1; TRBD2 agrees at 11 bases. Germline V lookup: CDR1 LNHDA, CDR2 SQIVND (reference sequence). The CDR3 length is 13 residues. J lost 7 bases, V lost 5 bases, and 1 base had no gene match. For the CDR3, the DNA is TGTGCCAGTAGTGCTAGCGGGGGGAATGAGCAGTTCTTC. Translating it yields CASSASGGNEQFF.

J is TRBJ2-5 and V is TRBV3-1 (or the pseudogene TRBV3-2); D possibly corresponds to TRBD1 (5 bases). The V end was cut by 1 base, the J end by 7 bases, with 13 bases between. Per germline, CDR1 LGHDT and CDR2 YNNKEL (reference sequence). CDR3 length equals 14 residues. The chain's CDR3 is CASSQGQLVGTQYF. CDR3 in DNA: TGTGCCAGCAGCCAAGGACAGTTGGTCGGGACCCAGTACTTC.

CDR3 amino acids: CASQGAGAYEQYF. The CDR3, as DNA: TGTGCCAGCCAGGGGGCAGGGGCCTACGAGCAGTACTTC. The chain employs TRBV6-5 and TRBJ2-7, with 8 bases fitting TRBD1. Trimming cost V 8 bases and J 2 bases; bases outside gene matches: 5. CDR1 is MNHEY and CDR2 is SVGAGI in the germline V gene. CDR3 length: 13 residues.

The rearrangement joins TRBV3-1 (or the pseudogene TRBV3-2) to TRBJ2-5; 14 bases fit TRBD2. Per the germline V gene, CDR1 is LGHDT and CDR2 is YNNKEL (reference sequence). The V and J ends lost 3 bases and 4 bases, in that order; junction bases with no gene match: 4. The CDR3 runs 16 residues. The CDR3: CASSQRLAGGIETQYF. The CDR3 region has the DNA TGTGCCAGCAGCCAGAGACTAGCGGGAGGGATAGAGACCCAGTACTTC.

CDR3 bases: TGTGCCAGCAGCAAAGTGGGGCAGATCCCCTATGGCTACACCTTC. Its protein is CASSKVGQIPYGYTF. This chain uses TRBV21-1 with TRBJ1-2; the DNA was not compared with TRBD1, the D call given in the table. TRBV21-1 is noted as a pseudogene. The CDR3 loop spans 15 amino acids.

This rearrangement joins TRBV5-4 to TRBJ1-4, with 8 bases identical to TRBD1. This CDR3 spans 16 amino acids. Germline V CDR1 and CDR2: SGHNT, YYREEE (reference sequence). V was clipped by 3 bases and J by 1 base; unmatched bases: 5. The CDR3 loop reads CASSSSGGRTNEKLFF. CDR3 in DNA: TGTGCCAGCAGCTCCTCAGGGGGCCGAACTAATGAAAAACTGTTTTTT.

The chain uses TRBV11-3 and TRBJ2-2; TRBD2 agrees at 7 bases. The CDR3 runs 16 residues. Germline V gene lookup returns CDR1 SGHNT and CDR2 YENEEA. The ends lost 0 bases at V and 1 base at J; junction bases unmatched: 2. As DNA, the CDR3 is TGTGCCAGCAGCTTAGATGCGGGGGAGAACACCGGGGAGCTGTTTTTT. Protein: CASSLDAGENTGELFF.

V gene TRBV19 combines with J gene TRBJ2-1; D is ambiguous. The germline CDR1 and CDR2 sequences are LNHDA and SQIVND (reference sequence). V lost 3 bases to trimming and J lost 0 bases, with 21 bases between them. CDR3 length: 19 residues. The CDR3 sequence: CASSIGRARPMSSYNEQFF. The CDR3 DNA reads TGTGCCAGTAGTATCGGCCGTGCCAGGCCGATGAGCTCCTACAATGAGCAGTTCTTC.

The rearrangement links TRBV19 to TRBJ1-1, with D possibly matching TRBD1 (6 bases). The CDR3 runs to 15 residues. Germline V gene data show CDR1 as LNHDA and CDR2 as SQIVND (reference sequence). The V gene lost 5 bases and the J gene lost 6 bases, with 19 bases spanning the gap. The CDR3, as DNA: TGTGCCAGTAGTGGCTCTAACAGGGTTCCGGCTGAAGCTTTCTTT. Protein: CASSGSNRVPAEAFF. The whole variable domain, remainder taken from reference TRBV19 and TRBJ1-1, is DGGITQSPKYLFRKEGQNVTLSCEQNLNHDAMYWYRQDPGQGLRLIYYSQIVNDFQKGDIAEGYSVSREKKESFPLTVTSAQKNPTAFYLCASSGSNRVPAEAFFGQGTRLTVV.

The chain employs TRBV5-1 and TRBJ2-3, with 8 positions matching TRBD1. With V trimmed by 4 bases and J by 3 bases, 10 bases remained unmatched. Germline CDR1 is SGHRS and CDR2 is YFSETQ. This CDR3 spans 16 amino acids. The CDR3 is CASSEQGATGTDTQYF. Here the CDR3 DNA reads TGCGCCAGCAGCGAGCAGGGGGCTACCGGGACAGATACGCAGTATTTT.

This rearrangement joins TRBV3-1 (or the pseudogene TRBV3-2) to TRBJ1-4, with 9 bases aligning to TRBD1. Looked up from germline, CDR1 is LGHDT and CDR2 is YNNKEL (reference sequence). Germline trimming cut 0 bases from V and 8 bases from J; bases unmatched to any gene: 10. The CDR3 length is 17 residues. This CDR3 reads CASSQDSSQGAREKLFF. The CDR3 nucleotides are TGTGCCAGCAGCCAAGATTCCTCACAGGGGGCTCGGGAAAAACTGTTTTTT.

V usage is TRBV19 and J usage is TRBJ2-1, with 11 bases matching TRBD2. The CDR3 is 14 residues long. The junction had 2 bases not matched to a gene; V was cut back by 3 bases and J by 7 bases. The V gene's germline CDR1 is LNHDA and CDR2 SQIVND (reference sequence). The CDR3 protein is CASSIGTSGNEQFF. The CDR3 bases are TGTGCCAGTAGTATCGGGACTAGCGGTAATGAGCAGTTCTTC.

The CDR3, as DNA: TGTGCTAGTGGTTCCGACAGCTCTGGAAACACCATATATTTT. This codes for CASGSDSSGNTIYF. The chain carries TRBV12-5 and TRBJ1-3; D may be TRBD1 (5 bases). Trimming shortened V by 4 bases and J by 0 bases, and 7 bases separated the two germline ends. From germline, CDR1 is LGHNT and CDR2 FRNRAP. The CDR3 spans 14 residues.

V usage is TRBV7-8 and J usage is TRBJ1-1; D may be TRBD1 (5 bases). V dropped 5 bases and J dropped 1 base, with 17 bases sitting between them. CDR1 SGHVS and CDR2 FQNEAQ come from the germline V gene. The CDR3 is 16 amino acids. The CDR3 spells CASSPSGGPKNTEAFF. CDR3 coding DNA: TGTGCCAGCAGCCCTTCGGGGGGACCGAAGAACACTGAAGCTTTCTTT.

Here the CDR3 reads CASSLAGGSDNSPLHF. The CDR3 coding sequence is TGCGCCAGCAGCCTAGCAGGGGGCTCTGATAATTCACCCCTCCACTTT. This chain joins TRBV5-1 and TRBJ1-6, with TRBD1 identical over 8 bases. This CDR3 contains 16 residues. The germline V gene encodes CDR1 SGHRS and CDR2 YFSETQ. The V gene end was trimmed by 4 bases and the J gene end by 5 bases; junction bases not matched to a gene: 8.

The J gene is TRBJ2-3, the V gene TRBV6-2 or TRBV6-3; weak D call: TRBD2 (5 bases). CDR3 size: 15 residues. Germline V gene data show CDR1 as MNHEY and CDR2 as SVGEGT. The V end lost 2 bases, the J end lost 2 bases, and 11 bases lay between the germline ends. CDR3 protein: CASSYIGGFTDTQYF. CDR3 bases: TGTGCCAGCAGTTACATCGGCGGGTTCACAGATACGCAGTATTTT.

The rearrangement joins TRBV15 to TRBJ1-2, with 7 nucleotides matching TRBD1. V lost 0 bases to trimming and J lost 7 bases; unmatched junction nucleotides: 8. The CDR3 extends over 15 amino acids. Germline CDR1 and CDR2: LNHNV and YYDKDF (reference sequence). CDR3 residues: CATSRDRGQILGYTF. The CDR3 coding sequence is TGTGCCACCAGCAGAGATAGGGGACAGATCCTTGGCTACACCTTC.